This T cell receptor beta chain came from a study of OX40 agonist ivuxolimab in advanced cancers. Turning to the overall study: Ivuxolimab, which targeted the costimulatory receptor OX40 (CD134), was an agonistic, fully human IgG2 monoclonal antibody. Intravenous ivuxolimab was administered to patients every 2 weeks at six dose levels: 0.01, 0.1, 0.3, 1.5, 3 and 10 mg/kg. Among the approximately 54 dose-escalation patients, about 19 had hepatocellular carcinoma, approximately 15 melanoma, 9 renal cell carcinoma and 9 head and neck cancer. A male proportion of roughly 80% and a mean age of roughly 58 years, ranging from roughly 20 to 80, were recorded for the dose-escalation cohort. Patients were allowed to have had prior anti-PD-1, anti-PD-L1 or anti-CTLA-4 therapy, and approximately 40% of the dose-escalation patients had been treated with checkpoint inhibitors. Partial responses were achieved by three dose-escalation patients, of whom one had hepatocellular carcinoma and two had cutaneous melanoma. The purpose of peripheral TCRbeta sequencing was to test whether ivuxolimab changed TCR sequence diversity and led to clonal T-cell expansion. The monotherapy dose-escalation portion (N ≈ 55 patients) of the phase I ivuxolimab trial is reported in the paper.

The trial excluded patients who had a history of autoimmune disease or were on systemic immunosuppression. Peripheral blood for TCR sequencing was collected from all dose cohorts at baseline, on cycle 4 day 1, and on cycle 7 day 1. The samples were drawn from a first-in-human, open-label, multicenter phase I dose-escalation trial of ivuxolimab. Adults with locally advanced or metastatic head and neck squamous cell, hepatocellular, melanoma or renal cell carcinoma were enrolled in the trial. Before TCR sequencing, CD4+ T cells and CD8+ T cells were sorted from peripheral blood as separate populations. About this clone itself: This receptor's antigen is unknown. Per-base quality was not reported, and no clone a single base away is much larger than it.

The CDR3 contains 12 residues, cysteine and phenylalanine counted. Solely the CDR3 DNA is kept, with 36 bases framed from the first base. As encoded in the germline V gene, CDR1 is SGHDN while CDR2 is FVKESK. The junction shows trimming of 4 bases on V and 9 bases on J, and the gene matches do not reach 5 bases of it. The paper's findings and limits, for the study overall: In the 0.1-3.0 mg/kg groups, partial responders were among the patients with the lowest normalized peripheral clonal expansion, particularly in CD8+ T cells. After ivuxolimab, CD8+ T cells had more expanded clones than CD4+ T cells on average. The antigen specificity of the peripheral T cells that underwent clonal expansion was not determined. Low levels of normalized T-cell clonal expansion were also seen in some nonresponding patients. At doses of 0.1 to 3.0 mg/kg, clonal expansion of both CD4+ and CD8+ T cells in blood was seen between baseline and week 6.

To sequence the TCRbeta CDR3 region, genomic DNA was isolated from the sorted cells. The immunoSEQ Assay was used for sequencing of TCRbeta CDR3 regions. What TCRdb holds here is the immuneACCESS table cut down to in-frame rearrangements. Part of the clones is not present; checked against another copy, under half of the missing clones reflect an unresolved V gene, and the others are unexplained. This sample holds around 64,000 clones; around 88% were observed only once. Roughly 0.79% of the sample lies in the top ten. The specimen was CD4+ or CD8+ T cells sorted from blood, collected in a trial of the OX40 agonist ivuxolimab. The receptor was isolated from an adult with an advanced solid tumor such as melanoma, head and neck, liver or kidney cancer. In this chain, TRBV14 is recombined with TRBJ2-7; a stretch of 8 junction bases matches TRBD2. The CDR3 sequence is CASSPGGAVQYF. The sequenced DNA: TGTGCCAGCAGCCCGGGGGGGGCTGTGCAGTACTTC. Where the CDR3 stops, the reference TRBV14 and TRBJ2-7 genes take over; the full variable domain is EAGVTQFPSHSVIEKGQTVTLRCDPISGHDNLYWYRRVMGKEIKFLLHFVKESKQDESGMPNNRFLAERTGGTYSTLKVQPAELEDSGVYFCASSPGGAVQYFGPGTRLTVT.